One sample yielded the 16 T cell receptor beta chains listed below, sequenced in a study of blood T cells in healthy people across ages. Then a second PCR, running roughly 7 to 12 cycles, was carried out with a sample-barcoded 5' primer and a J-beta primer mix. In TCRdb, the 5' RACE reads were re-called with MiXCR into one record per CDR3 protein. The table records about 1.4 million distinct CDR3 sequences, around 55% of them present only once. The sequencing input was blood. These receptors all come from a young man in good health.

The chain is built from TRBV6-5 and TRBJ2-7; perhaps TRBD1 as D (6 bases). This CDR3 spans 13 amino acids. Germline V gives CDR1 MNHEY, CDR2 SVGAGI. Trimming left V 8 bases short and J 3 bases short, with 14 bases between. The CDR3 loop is CASGARGIYEQYF. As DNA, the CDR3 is TGTGCCAGCGGCGCCAGGGGAATCTACGAGCAGTACTTC.

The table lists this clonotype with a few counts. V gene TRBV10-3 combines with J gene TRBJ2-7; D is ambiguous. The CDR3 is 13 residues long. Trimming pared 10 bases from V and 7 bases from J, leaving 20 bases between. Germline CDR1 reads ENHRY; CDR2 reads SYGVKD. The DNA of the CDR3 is TGTGCCACCCAGTATGATCCAGGCAGAGAGCAGTACTTC. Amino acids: CATQYDPGREQYF.

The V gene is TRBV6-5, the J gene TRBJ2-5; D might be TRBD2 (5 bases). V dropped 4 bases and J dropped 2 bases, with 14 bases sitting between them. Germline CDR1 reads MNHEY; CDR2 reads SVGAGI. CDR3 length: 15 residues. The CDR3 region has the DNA TGTGCCAGCAGTTTAGGACTCAATCCACAAGAGACCCAGTACTTC. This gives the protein CASSLGLNPQETQYF.

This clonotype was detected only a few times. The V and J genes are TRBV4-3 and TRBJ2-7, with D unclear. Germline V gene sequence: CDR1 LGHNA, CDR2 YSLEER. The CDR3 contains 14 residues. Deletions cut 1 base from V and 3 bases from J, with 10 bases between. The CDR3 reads CASSQAAGRYEQYF. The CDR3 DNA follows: TGCGCCAGCAGCCAAGCGGCAGGACGCTACGAGCAGTACTTC.

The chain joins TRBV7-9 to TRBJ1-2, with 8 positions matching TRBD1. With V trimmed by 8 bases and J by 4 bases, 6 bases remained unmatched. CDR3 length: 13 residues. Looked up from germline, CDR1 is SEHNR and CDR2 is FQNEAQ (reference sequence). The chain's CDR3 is CASSGDRRYGYTF. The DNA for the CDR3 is TGTGCCAGCTCCGGGGACAGGCGCTATGGCTACACCTTC.

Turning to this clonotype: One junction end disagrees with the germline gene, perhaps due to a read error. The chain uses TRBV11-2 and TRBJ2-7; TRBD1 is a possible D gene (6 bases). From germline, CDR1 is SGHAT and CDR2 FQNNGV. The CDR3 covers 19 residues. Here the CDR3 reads CASSSPSLWGHLVSYEQNF. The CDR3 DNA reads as TGTGCCAGCAGCTCCCCCTCCTTATGGGGACACCTTGTCTCCTACGAGCAGAACTTC.

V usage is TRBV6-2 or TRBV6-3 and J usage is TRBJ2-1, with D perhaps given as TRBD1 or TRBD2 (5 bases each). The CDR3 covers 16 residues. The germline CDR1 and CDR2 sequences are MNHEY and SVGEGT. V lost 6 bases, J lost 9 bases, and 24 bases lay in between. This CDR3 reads CASSPRPRGVLVEQFF. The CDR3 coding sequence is TGTGCCAGCAGCCCCCGCCCCCGAGGGGTATTGGTTGAGCAGTTCTTC.

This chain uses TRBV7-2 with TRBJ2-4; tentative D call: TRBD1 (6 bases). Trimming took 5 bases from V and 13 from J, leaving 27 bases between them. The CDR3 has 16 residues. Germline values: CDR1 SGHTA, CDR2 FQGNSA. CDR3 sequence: CASSLTGFSPSREQYF. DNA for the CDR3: TGTGCCAGCAGCCTCACAGGGTTCTCCCCTAGTAGGGAGCAGTACTTC.

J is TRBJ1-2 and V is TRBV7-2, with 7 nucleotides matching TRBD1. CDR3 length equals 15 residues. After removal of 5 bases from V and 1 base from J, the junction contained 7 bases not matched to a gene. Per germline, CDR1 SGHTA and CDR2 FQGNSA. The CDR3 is CASSQLQGGNYGYTF. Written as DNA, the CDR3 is TGTGCCAGCAGCCAACTCCAGGGGGGTAACTATGGCTACACCTTC.

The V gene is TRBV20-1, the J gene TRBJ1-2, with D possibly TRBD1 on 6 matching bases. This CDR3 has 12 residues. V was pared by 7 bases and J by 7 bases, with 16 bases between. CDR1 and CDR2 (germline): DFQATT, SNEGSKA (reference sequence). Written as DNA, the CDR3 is TGCAGTGTTCCCATGGGGGCTCCTGGCTACACCTTC. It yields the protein CSVPMGAPGYTF.

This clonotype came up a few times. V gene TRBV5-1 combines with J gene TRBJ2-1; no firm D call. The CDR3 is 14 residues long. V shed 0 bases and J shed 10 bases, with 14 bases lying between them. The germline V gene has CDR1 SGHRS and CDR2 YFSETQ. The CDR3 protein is CASSLDHRAKEQFF. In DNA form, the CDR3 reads TGCGCCAGCAGCTTGGATCATCGGGCGAAGGAGCAGTTCTTC.

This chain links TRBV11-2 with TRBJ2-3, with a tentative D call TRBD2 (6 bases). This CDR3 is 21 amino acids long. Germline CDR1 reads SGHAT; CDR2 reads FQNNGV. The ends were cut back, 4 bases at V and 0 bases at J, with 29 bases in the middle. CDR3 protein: CASSSPFLGPGEDTSTDTQYF. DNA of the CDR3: TGTGCCAGCAGCTCTCCCTTTTTAGGGCCCGGGGAGGACACTAGCACAGATACGCAGTATTTT.

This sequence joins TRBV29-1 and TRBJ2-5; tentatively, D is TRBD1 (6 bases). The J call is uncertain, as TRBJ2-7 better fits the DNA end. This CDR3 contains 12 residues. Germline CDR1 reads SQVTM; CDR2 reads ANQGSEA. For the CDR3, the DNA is TGCAGCGTCCGGACAGAACCCTACGAGCAGTACTTC. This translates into CSVRTEPYEQYF.

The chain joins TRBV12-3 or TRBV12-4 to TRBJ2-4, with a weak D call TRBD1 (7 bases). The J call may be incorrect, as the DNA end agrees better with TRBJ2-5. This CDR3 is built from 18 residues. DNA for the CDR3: TGTGCCAGCAGCCTTGGGAGTCGGCGGACAGGTAGCGGAGAGACCCAGTACTTC. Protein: CASSLGSRRTGSGETQYF.

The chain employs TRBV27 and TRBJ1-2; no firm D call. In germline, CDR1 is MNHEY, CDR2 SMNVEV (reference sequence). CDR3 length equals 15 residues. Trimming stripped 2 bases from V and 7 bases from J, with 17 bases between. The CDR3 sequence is CASSLGHPGESGYTF. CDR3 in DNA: TGTGCCAGCAGTTTAGGGCATCCCGGAGAGTCTGGCTACACCTTC.

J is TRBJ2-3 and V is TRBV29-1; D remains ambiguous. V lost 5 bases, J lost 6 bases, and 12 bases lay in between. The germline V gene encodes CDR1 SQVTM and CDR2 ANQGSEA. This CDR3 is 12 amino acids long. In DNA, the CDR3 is TGCAGCGTTACAACGGAGAGGGATACGCAGTATTTT. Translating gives CSVTTERDTQYF.